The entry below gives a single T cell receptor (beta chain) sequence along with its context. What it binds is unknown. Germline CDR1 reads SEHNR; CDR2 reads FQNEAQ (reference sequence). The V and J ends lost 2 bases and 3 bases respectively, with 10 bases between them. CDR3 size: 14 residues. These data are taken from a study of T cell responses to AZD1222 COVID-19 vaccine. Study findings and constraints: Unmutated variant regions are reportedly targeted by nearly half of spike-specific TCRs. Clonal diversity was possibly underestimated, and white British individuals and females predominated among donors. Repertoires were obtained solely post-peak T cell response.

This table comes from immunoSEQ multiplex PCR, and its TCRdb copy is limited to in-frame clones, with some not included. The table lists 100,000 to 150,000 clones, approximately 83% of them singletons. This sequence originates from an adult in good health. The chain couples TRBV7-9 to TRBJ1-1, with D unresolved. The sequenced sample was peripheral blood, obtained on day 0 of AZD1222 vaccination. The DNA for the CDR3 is TGTGCCAGCAGCTTAACGGGGTCGGACACTGAAGCTTTCTTT. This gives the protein CASSLTGSDTEAFF.